These T cell receptor beta chains were read from a single sample in a study of CD8 T cells in Susac syndrome. TCRdb used MiXCR to reprocess the immunoSEQ multiplex PCR reads, holding one entry per CDR3 protein. In the table there are some 170,000 distinct CDR3 sequences, around 94% of which are singletons. Specimen: CD4+ T cells from PBMCs. The receptors were sampled from a human donor with multiple sclerosis. Each CDR3 is given with its conserved first and last residue. A D gene is named only where the DNA matches it firmly. Clone size is shown for a subset of rows, as once, few, many or a class of expanded clone.

abundance	len	j_gene	v_gene	d_gene	CDR3nt	CDR3aa
-	15	TRBJ2-3	TRBV27	TRBD2	TGTGCCAGCAGTTTGACTAGCGGGGCCAATCGGCGTCAGTATTTT	CASSLTSGANRRQYF
-	14	TRBJ1-1	TRBV3-1	-	TGTGCCAGCAGCCTGGGGAAAATGGGCACTGAAGCTTTCTTT	CASSLGKMGTEAFF
-	15	TRBJ1-5	TRBV7-2	-	TGTGCCAGCAGCTTAGACCCCGGATACAATCAGCCCCAGCATTTT	CASSLDPGYNQPQHF
-	15	TRBJ1-1	TRBV20-1	-	TGCAGTCGGTCAGACTTTGCAGGGAGGAGGACTGAAGCTTTCTTT	CSRSDFAGRRTEAFF
-	15	TRBJ1-2	TRBV7-2	-	TGTGCCAGCAGCTTATACGAGGGTGCAGAGTATGGCTACACCTTC	CASSLYEGAEYGYTF
-	13	TRBJ2-3	TRBV6-2/TRBV6-3	TRBD2	TGTGCCAGCAGCCATCCTAGCGGGAGTACGCAGTATTTT	CASSHPSGSTQYF
few	14	TRBJ1-1	TRBV30	-	TGTGCCCTGGAAATAGGGGCCATGAACACTGAAGCTTTCTTT	CALEIGAMNTEAFF
-	13	TRBJ2-7	TRBV6-6	-	TGTGCCAGCGCGCAGGGATTTCGCTACGAGCAGTACTTC	CASAQGFRYEQYF
-	14	TRBJ1-5	TRBV6-1	-	TGTGCCAGCAGCGGTGGACAGCCGAATCAGCCCCAGCATTTT	CASSGGQPNQPQHF
-	16	TRBJ1-4	TRBV12-3/TRBV12-4	-	TGTGCCAGCAGTTTTTGGACCGGTGCAACTAATGAAAAACTGTTTTTT	CASSFWTGATNEKLFF
-	15	TRBJ2-7	TRBV19	-	TGTGCCACCGCAAAAGGTTTCGGGGGATCCTACGAGCAGTACTTC	CATAKGFGGSYEQYF
-	13	TRBJ2-1	TRBV7-9	-	TGTGCCAGCAGCTTCGGAGAACATACTGAGCAGTTCTTC	CASSFGEHTEQFF
-	17	TRBJ1-4	TRBV3-1	-	TGTGCCAGCAGCCAAATTTGGGTTCGGGGGAGGAATGAAAAACTGTTTTTT	CASSQIWVRGRNEKLFF
-	12	TRBJ1-5	TRBV29-1	-	TGCAGCGTTGGCGAGGAATATCAGCCCCAGCATTTT	CSVGEEYQPQHF
once	12	TRBJ1-2	TRBV6-1	-	TGTGCCAGCCGTTGGGGGGGCTATGGCTACACCTTC	CASRWGGYGYTF
-	11	TRBJ1-1	TRBV30	-	TGTGCCGGAGGGGGGTGGGCTGAAGCTTTCTTT	CAGGGWAEAFF
-	14	TRBJ1-1	TRBV20-1	TRBD1	TGCAGTGCTAGTACAGGGGGTAGTTATACTGAAGCTTTCTTT	CSASTGGSYTEAFF
-	16	TRBJ2-2	TRBV10-3	TRBD2	TGTGCCATCAGTGAGGCGACTAGCGGGAGGCCCGGGGAGCTGTTTTTT	CAISEATSGRPGELFF
-	13	TRBJ2-4	TRBV18	-	TGTGCCAGCTCACCAGGATCCCGAAACATTCAGTACTTC	CASSPGSRNIQYF
-	14	TRBJ2-3	TRBV7-9	-	TGTGCCAGCAGCTCCACCGGAATGATAGGGACGCAGTATTTT	CASSSTGMIGTQYF
-	16	TRBJ2-4	TRBV27	-	TGTGCCAGCAGTGAGGTGAGGGGGGCGCCTGAAAACATTCAGTACTTC	CASSEVRGAPENIQYF
-	15	TRBJ2-1	TRBV28	-	TGTGCCAGCAGTTTACAGGGAGGGGGTCAACCAGGGCAGTTCTTC	CASSLQGGGQPGQFF
-	14	TRBJ2-1	TRBV24-1	TRBD2	TGTGCCACCAGTCTAGCGGGAGTCTTCGATGAGCAGTTCTTC	CATSLAGVFDEQFF
-	11	TRBJ2-3	TRBV30	TRBD2	TGTGCAGCGGGGTTTGGGGATACGCAGTATTTT	CAAGFGDTQYF
-	14	TRBJ2-7	TRBV6-2/TRBV6-3	-	TGTGCCAGCAGTTACTTTGGGCAAATCTACGAGCAGTACTTC	CASSYFGQIYEQYF
-	14	TRBJ2-1	TRBV11-2	-	TGTGCCAGCAGTTTGGTTAGGAGGCTGCATGAGCAGTTCTTC	CASSLVRRLHEQFF
-	13	TRBJ2-3	TRBV7-9	-	TGTGCCAGCAGCTTCGGAGCTTCAGATACGCAGTATTTT	CASSFGASDTQYF
-	14	TRBJ2-5	TRBV5-6	-	TGTGCCAGCAGCACGGACTCTCTCCAAGAGACCCAGTACTTC	CASSTDSLQETQYF
-	17	TRBJ2-7	TRBV6-5	TRBD2	TGTGCCAGCAGTTACTCGCCTAACGGCGGGGGCTCCTACGAGCAGTACTTC	CASSYSPNGGGSYEQYF
-	15	TRBJ2-1	TRBV7-2	TRBD2	TGTGCCAGCAGCTCTATAACGGGAGGATTGGATGAGCAGTTCTTC	CASSSITGGLDEQFF